A single sample gave rise to the 30 T cell receptor beta chains below, sequenced in a study of blood T cell repertoires in COVID-19. Measured with immunoSEQ multiplex PCR; TCRdb has only the in-frame clones, and not every one. The sample has some 180,000 clones, approximately 91% seen once. The sequencing input was peripheral blood. The receptor source for this set is a young man with COVID-19, enrolled during active disease.

CDR3 loop: CASSLMGLAGRGQFF. In nucleotides, the CDR3 is TGTGCCAGCAGCTTGATGGGACTAGCGGGCCGCGGGCAGTTCTTC. This rearrangement joins TRBV5-8 to TRBJ2-1, with 12 bases identical to TRBD2. This CDR3 has 15 residues. Germline V gives CDR1 SGHTS, CDR2 YDEGEE. V dropped 1 base and J dropped 12; count of bases not matched to a gene: 8.

This chain joins TRBV19 and TRBJ1-2, with 8 bases fitting TRBD1. The CDR3 sequence is 17 residues long. V dropped 5 bases and J dropped 0; count of bases not matched to a gene: 11. Germline CDR1 LNHDA, CDR2 SQIVND (reference sequence). CDR3 coding DNA: TGTGCCAGTAGTCCTTTGACAGGGGCCTTTTCTAACTATGGCTACACCTTC. Protein: CASSPLTGAFSNYGYTF.

The rearrangement joins TRBV15 to TRBJ2-2, with D possibly being TRBD2 (5 bases). This CDR3 spans 17 amino acids. The V end lost 1 base, the J end lost 0 bases, and 12 bases lay between the germline ends. The germline gives CDR1 LNHNV, CDR2 YYDKDF (reference sequence). CDR3 amino acids: CATSRVGGTANTGELFF. Here the CDR3 DNA reads TGTGCCACCAGCAGAGTTGGAGGTACAGCGAACACCGGGGAGCTGTTTTTT.

J is TRBJ1-5 and V is TRBV19, with TRBD1 matching over 10 bases. V lost 8 bases to trimming and J lost 3 bases; unmatched junction nucleotides: 19. Germline CDR1 reads LNHDA; CDR2 reads SQIVND (reference sequence). There are 19 residues in the CDR3. The CDR3 DNA reads as TGTGCCAGTCTTATGAGTATGGGGACAGGGGTGGCCCCCAATCAGCCCCAGCATTTT. This sequence encodes CASLMSMGTGVAPNQPQHF.

The chain employs TRBV9 and TRBJ1-1; D is possibly TRBD1 (6 bases). CDR1 is SGDLS, CDR2 YYNGEE, per germline. Trimming pared 4 bases from V and 8 bases from J, leaving 12 bases between. This CDR3 is built from 12 residues. CDR3 sequence (DNA): TGTGCCAGCAGCTTACAGGGCGGAGAAGCTTTCTTT. It encodes CASSLQGGEAFF. Complete variable domain (other parts from reference TRBV9 and TRBJ1-1): DSGVTQTPKHLITATGQRVTLRCSPRSGDLSVYWYQQSLDQGLQFLIQYYNGEERAKGNILERFSAQQFPDLHSELNLSSLELGDSALYFCASSLQGGEAFFGQGTRLTVV.

V is TRBV5-1 and J is TRBJ1-3; the match to TRBD1 covers 7 bases. Germline-derived CDR1 and CDR2 are SGHRS and YFSETQ. V shed 3 bases and J 0 bases; nucleotides not matched to a gene: 3. CDR3 length: 15 amino acids. CDR3 amino acids: CASSWDRPSGNTIYF. The DNA for the CDR3 is TGCGCCAGCAGCTGGGACAGACCCTCTGGAAACACCATATATTTT.

This chain uses TRBV7-2 with TRBJ2-7; 7 bases fit TRBD2. Trimming cost V 7 bases and J 4 bases; bases outside gene matches: 10. This CDR3 region has 14 residues. Germline assignment: CDR1 SGHTA and CDR2 FQGNSA. DNA for the CDR3: TGTGCCAGCACCGGCACTAGCGAGGGTTACGAGCAGTACTTC. Amino acid sequence: CASTGTSEGYEQYF.

The rearrangement joins TRBV24-1 to TRBJ2-1; 8 bases are shared with TRBD1. Germline CDR1 is KGHDR and CDR2 is SFDVKD. V lost 9 bases, J lost 13 bases, and 13 bases stayed unmatched. The CDR3 runs to 13 residues. The chain's CDR3 is CATDRGGGEPQFF. The CDR3 DNA follows: TGTGCCACCGACAGGGGAGGTGGCGAGCCCCAGTTCTTC.

V usage is TRBV4-3 and J usage is TRBJ2-7; possibly TRBD1 for D (5 bases). With 4 bases removed from V and 1 base from J, the gap between germline ends came to 11 bases. The CDR3 is 14 residues long. Germline CDR1 is LGHNA and CDR2 is YSLEER. The CDR3 sequence: CASSPTTGSYEQYF. CDR3 DNA: TGCGCCAGCAGCCCAACCACAGGATCCTACGAGCAGTACTTC.

The genes are TRBV28 and TRBJ2-7; TRBD1 might be the D (6 bases). The CDR3 loop spans 15 amino acids. The germline CDR1 and CDR2 sequences are MDHEN and SYDVKM. Trimming took off 6 bases at V and 2 bases at J, with 17 bases between the two ends. CDR3: CASSLVRGFTYEQYF. In DNA form, the CDR3 reads TGTGCCAGCAGCCTCGTCAGGGGCTTCACCTACGAGCAGTACTTC.

The chain links TRBV5-5 to TRBJ2-7, with a tentative D call TRBD1 (5 bases). The V gene's germline CDR1 is SGHKS and CDR2 YYEKEE (reference sequence). CDR3 length equals 13 residues. Trimming removed 2 bases from V and 5 bases from J, with 11 bases in between. CDR3: CASSFWTLNEQYF. CDR3 nucleotide sequence: TGTGCCAGCAGCTTCTGGACACTAAACGAGCAGTACTTC.

This clone was found once. The chain employs TRBV19 and TRBJ1-1; maybe TRBD1 (5 bases). Looked up from germline, CDR1 is LNHDA and CDR2 is SQIVND (reference sequence). Trimming stripped 4 bases from V and 1 base from J, with 10 bases between. The CDR3 has 14 residues. CDR3 DNA sequence: TGTGCCAGTAGTAACCGGGACTGGAACACTGAAGCTTTCTTT. As protein: CASSNRDWNTEAFF.

The CDR3 region has the DNA TGCGCCAGCAGCCAACTCGGTGGTGGCTCCTACAATGAGCAGTTCTTC. Encoded protein: CASSQLGGGSYNEQFF. This sequence joins TRBV4-3 and TRBJ2-1; D is ambiguous. V gave up 2 bases and J gave up 0 bases, with 11 bases separating them. The germline gives CDR1 LGHNA, CDR2 YSLEER. There are 16 residues in the CDR3.

This chain joins TRBV6-2 or TRBV6-3 and TRBJ2-7, with D possibly TRBD2 on 5 matching bases. The CDR3 runs to 12 residues. Germline V gene sequence: CDR1 MNHEY, CDR2 SVGEGT. Deletions cut 2 bases from V and 6 bases from J, with 8 bases between. Written as DNA, the CDR3 is TGTGCCAGCAGTTACGTCAGCGGCGAGCAGTACTTC. Its protein is CASSYVSGEQYF.

Turning to this clone: The junction differs from germline at one of its ends, possibly a read error. CDR3 nucleotide sequence: TGTGCCAGCAGCTTAGGGAGGAGGACAGGGCTCCCCTCCTTC. Residues: CASSLGRRTGLPSF. The genes are TRBV7-2 and TRBJ1-2; 8 nucleotides match TRBD1. Germline values: CDR1 SGHTA, CDR2 FQGNSA. This CDR3 region has 14 residues.

The chain joins TRBV28 to TRBJ2-2, with D possibly TRBD1 on 5 matching bases. V lost 8 bases to trimming and J lost 13 bases, with 14 bases between them. This CDR3 is built from 11 residues. Germline-derived CDR1 and CDR2 are MDHEN and SYDVKM. The CDR3 loop reads CASRGPRALFF. CDR3 bases: TGTGCCAGCCGTGGGCCCAGGGCGCTGTTTTTT.

J is TRBJ1-5 and V is TRBV27; TRBD1 agrees at 8 bases. This CDR3 contains 16 residues. Germline V gene sequence: CDR1 MNHEY, CDR2 SMNVEV (reference sequence). The ends lost 4 bases at V and 5 bases at J; junction bases unmatched: 10. The CDR3 spells CASSSSRQGIHQPQHF. The CDR3 bases are TGTGCCAGCAGTTCCTCAAGACAGGGGATCCATCAGCCCCAGCATTTT.

The V call is TRBV4-3, the J call TRBJ2-2, with TRBD2 identical over 9 bases. The CDR3 is 16 amino acids. The V segment lost 5 bases and the J segment 3 bases; nucleotides outside the gene matches: 7. CDR1 LGHNA and CDR2 YSLEER come from the germline V gene. Written as DNA, the CDR3 is TGCGCCAGCAGCAAGGGAGTAGCGGGAGACACCGGGGAGCTGTTTTTT. Amino acids: CASSKGVAGDTGELFF.

The chain links TRBV29-1 to TRBJ2-7; 9 positions match TRBD2. Losses at the gene ends were 3 bases for V and 5 bases for J; bases not matched to a gene: 5. The CDR3 length is 13 residues. Germline-derived CDR1 and CDR2 are SQVTM and ANQGSEA. The CDR3 sequence: CSVDGSGRNEQYF. CDR3 in DNA: TGCAGCGTTGACGGTAGCGGGAGAAACGAGCAGTACTTC.

The chain couples TRBV5-1 to TRBJ2-7; D may be TRBD1 (6 bases). This CDR3 is 15 amino acids long. Germline V lookup: CDR1 SGHRS, CDR2 YFSETQ. V lost 0 bases, J lost 4 bases, and 14 bases lay in between. CDR3 DNA: TGCGCCAGCAGCTTGGAGGGGACAAGAGGATACGAGCAGTACTTC. Translated: CASSLEGTRGYEQYF.

V gene TRBV29-1 combines with J gene TRBJ2-3; 9 bases agree with TRBD1. CDR1 is SQVTM, CDR2 ANQGSEA, per germline. The ends lost 5 bases at V and 2 bases at J; junction bases unmatched: 2. This CDR3 has 13 amino acids. CDR3 nucleotide sequence: TGCAGCGTTAGGACAGGGGTCACAGATACGCAGTATTTT. Its translation is CSVRTGVTDTQYF.

The chain joins TRBV6-5 to TRBJ1-2; 8 bases are shared with TRBD1. This CDR3 is 14 amino acids long. After removal of 4 bases from V and 5 bases from J, the junction contained 6 bases not matched to a gene. Germline assignment: CDR1 MNHEY and CDR2 SVGAGI. The CDR3 region is CASSSEHRGYGYTF. Written as DNA, the CDR3 is TGTGCCAGCAGTTCCGAGCACAGGGGGTATGGCTACACCTTC.

This chain connects TRBV5-6 to TRBJ2-1; possibly TRBD2 for D (5 bases). This CDR3 is 13 amino acids long. Trimming pared 0 bases from V and 9 bases from J, leaving 10 bases between. CDR1 and CDR2 from the germline V gene are SGHDT and YYEEEE. The CDR3 region is CASSLGTVGEQFF. The CDR3, as DNA: TGTGCCAGCAGCTTGGGGACTGTCGGTGAGCAGTTCTTC. Based on the CDR3 plus reference TRBV5-6 and TRBJ2-1, the full variable domain is DAGVTQSPTHLIKTRGQQVTLRCSPKSGHDTVSWYQQALGQGPQFIFQYYEEEERQRGNFPDRFSGHQFPNYSSELNVNALLLGDSALYLCASSLGTVGEQFFGPGTRLTVL.

The V gene is TRBV5-4, the J gene TRBJ1-1; D not resolved. The CDR3 spans 15 residues. V lost 0 bases and J 0 bases, leaving 9 bases between the germline ends. The germline V gene has CDR1 SGHNT and CDR2 YYREEE (reference sequence). The CDR3: CASSLVPGLNTEAFF. The CDR3 DNA is TGTGCCAGCAGCTTGGTCCCGGGTTTGAACACTGAAGCTTTCTTT.

The genes are TRBV28 and TRBJ1-6; no definite D call. With 3 bases removed from V and 4 bases from J, the gap between germline ends came to 10 bases. Germline V gene sequence: CDR1 MDHEN, CDR2 SYDVKM. The CDR3 is 15 residues long. The CDR3 coding sequence is TGTGCCAGCAGTTTTCCGGTTCTATATAATTCACCCCTCCACTTT. It is translated as CASSFPVLYNSPLHF.

This sequence joins TRBV28 and TRBJ2-1; TRBD1 aligns across 9 bases. The trim removed 5 bases at V and 2 bases at J, leaving 4 bases unmatched. CDR1 and CDR2 (germline): MDHEN, SYDVKM. This CDR3 region has 15 residues. CDR3 loop: CASSVGTGTYNEQFF. The DNA for the CDR3 is TGTGCCAGCAGTGTAGGGACAGGGACCTACAATGAGCAGTTCTTC.

The V and J genes are TRBV11-3 and TRBJ2-2; 8 bases are a match to TRBD1. The germline CDR1 and CDR2 sequences are SGHNT and YENEEA. Trimming took 4 bases from V and 1 from J; bases not matched to a gene: 5. The CDR3 runs 16 residues. The CDR3 sequence is CASSSWTGRNTGELFF. The CDR3 nucleotides are TGTGCCAGCAGCTCCTGGACAGGGCGGAACACCGGGGAGCTGTTTTTT.

Here the CDR3 reads CASSGDSYEQYF. CDR3 in DNA: TGTGCCAGCAGTGGGGACAGCTACGAGCAGTACTTC. The rearrangement links TRBV6-2 or TRBV6-3 to TRBJ2-7; TRBD1 matches at 7 bases. Germline CDR1 MNHEY, CDR2 SVGEGT. The CDR3 length is 12 residues. The V gene end was trimmed by 5 bases and the J gene end by 3 bases; junction bases not matched to a gene: 1.

This clone appeared once. The chain is built from TRBV13 and TRBJ1-2; a weak D match, TRBD1 (5 bases). The CDR3 spans 16 residues. Trimming stripped 0 bases from V and 5 bases from J, with 16 bases between. Germline CDR1 reads PRHDT; CDR2 reads FYEKMQ (reference sequence). The CDR3 spells CASSLGLRDVGYGYTF. For the CDR3, the DNA is TGTGCCAGCAGCTTAGGTCTCAGGGATGTGGGTTATGGCTACACCTTC.

In the case of this clone: The sample holds other DNA sequences that translate to the same CDR3. The genes are TRBV13 and TRBJ1-5, with D possibly TRBD1 on 5 matching bases. CDR3 size: 14 residues. Germline lookup yields CDR1 PRHDT and CDR2 FYEKMQ (reference sequence). The V end lost 0 bases, the J end lost 2 bases, and 5 bases lay between the germline ends. The DNA for the CDR3 is TGTGCCAGCAGCTTAGGGACAGGCAATCAGCCCCAGCATTTT. Amino acid sequence: CASSLGTGNQPQHF.